Following are 25 T cell receptor beta chains from one sample sequenced in a study of cytomegalovirus exposure and HLA in healthy donors. The primer mix had 60 Vbeta and 13 Jbeta primers. Libraries were prepared by immunoSEQ multiplex PCR; TCRdb keeps only in-frame clonotypes and omits some of them. The table has about 120,000 clones, about four fifths seen once. The sample was PBMCs. The receptors here all came from a woman aged 18 to 35 in good health and CMV-seronegative.

This chain links TRBV7-9 with TRBJ2-1; 7 bases are a match to TRBD1. Germline CDR1 and CDR2: SEHNR and FQNEAQ (reference sequence). J gave up 9 bases and V 5 bases, and 10 bases lay outside the gene matches. CDR3 length: 14 residues. The CDR3 nucleotides are TGTGCCAGCAGCGCGACCGGGACAGTTGGTGAGCAGTTCTTC. Its translation: CASSATGTVGEQFF.

The rearrangement links TRBV21-1 to TRBJ1-1. TRBV21-1 is annotated as a pseudogene. This CDR3 has 13 residues. The CDR3 sequence is CASSEGGAQGAFF. The CDR3 bases are TGTGCCAGCAGCGAAGGGGGAGCCCAAGGGGCTTTCTTT.

The V call is TRBV5-4, the J call TRBJ1-2; TRBD1 aligns across 8 bases. The CDR3 length is 16 residues. Germline CDR1 is SGHNT and CDR2 is YYREEE (reference sequence). The J segment lost 8 bases and the V segment lost 0 bases, leaving 12 bases of the junction unmatched. CDR3: CASSLAHGQGKNGYTF. CDR3 bases: TGTGCCAGCAGCTTGGCTCACGGACAGGGAAAAAACGGCTACACCTTC.

The chain uses TRBV4-1 and TRBJ2-3, with 12 bases aligning to TRBD2. This CDR3 has 16 amino acids. CDR1 is MGHRA and CDR2 is YSYEKL in the germline V gene. Germline trimming cut 1 base from V and 3 bases from J; bases unmatched to any gene: 2. The CDR3 nucleotides are TGCGCCAGCAGCCAAGGGCTAGCGGGGGGGACAGATACGCAGTATTTT. Residues: CASSQGLAGGTDTQYF.

V gene TRBV29-1 combines with J gene TRBJ1-2; 7 bases are shared with TRBD1. V trimming: 3 bases; J trimming: 8 bases; junction bases outside the gene matches: 6. The germline gives CDR1 SQVTM, CDR2 ANQGSEA. The CDR3 loop spans 12 amino acids. CDR3 sequence: CSVDQGVEGYTF. CDR3 coding DNA: TGCAGCGTTGACCAGGGGGTAGAAGGCTACACCTTC. Supplemented by reference TRBV29-1 and TRBJ1-2, the full variable domain reads SAVISQKPSRDICQRGTSLTIQCQVDSQVTMMFWYRQQPGQSLTLIATANQGSEATYESGFVIDKFPISRPNLTFSTLTVSNMSPEDSSIYLCSVDQGVEGYTFGSGTRLTVV.

The table lists this clone with a few counts. This chain uses TRBV4-1 with TRBJ1-5, with 7 bases aligning to TRBD1. V lost 1 base to trimming and J lost 4 bases; unmatched junction nucleotides: 4. The CDR3 loop spans 15 amino acids. Germline CDR1 MGHRA, CDR2 YSYEKL. The CDR3, as DNA: TGCGCCAGCAGCCAAGTACAGGGGACTAATCAGCCCCAGCATTTT. This codes for CASSQVQGTNQPQHF.

This clone was picked up a small number of times. The chain carries TRBV6-5 and TRBJ1-4, with 8 bases that match TRBD1. Germline trimming cut 2 bases from V and 6 bases from J; bases unmatched to any gene: 8. The CDR3 has 16 amino acids. Germline CDR1 and CDR2: MNHEY and SVGAGI. Here the CDR3 reads CASSYGTGTGDEKLFF. DNA of the CDR3: TGTGCCAGCAGTTACGGGACCGGGACAGGAGATGAAAAACTGTTTTTT.

The rearrangement links TRBV4-1 to TRBJ2-3; 11 nucleotides match TRBD2. Germline loops: CDR1 MGHRA, CDR2 YSYEKL. V was clipped by 4 bases and J by 0 bases; unmatched bases: 9. The CDR3 is made up of 18 amino acids. CDR3 residues: CASSLKTSGASSTDTQYF. The DNA of the CDR3 is TGCGCCAGCAGCCTCAAGACTAGCGGGGCCTCAAGCACAGATACGCAGTATTTT.

This sequence joins TRBV28 and TRBJ1-5; TRBD1 aligns across 9 bases. This CDR3 is 16 amino acids long. Germline V gene data show CDR1 as MDHEN and CDR2 as SYDVKM. Losses at the gene ends were 6 bases for V and 1 base for J; bases not matched to a gene: 7. The DNA for the CDR3 is TGTGCCAGCAGCCTGACAGGGGGGCCAAGCAATCAGCCCCAGCATTTT. Its translation: CASSLTGGPSNQPQHF.

This chain joins TRBV7-9 and TRBJ1-1, with 9 bases matching TRBD1. Per the germline V gene, CDR1 is SEHNR and CDR2 is FQNEAQ (reference sequence). This CDR3 is built from 17 residues. V gave up 5 bases and J gave up 6 bases; unmatched junction bases: 16. CDR3 bases: TGTGCCAGCAGCGCCGGCCACCGCGGACAGGGGAGACCTGAAGCTTTCTTT. Translating gives CASSAGHRGQGRPEAFF.

The chain is built from TRBV7-3 and TRBJ2-6, with 10 positions matching TRBD1. Germline-derived CDR1 and CDR2 are SGHTA and FQGTGA. V was pared by 7 bases and J by 1 base, with 7 bases of the junction left unmatched. This CDR3 is built from 17 residues. This CDR3 reads CASTPGQGISGANVLTF. CDR3 nucleotides: TGTGCCAGCACTCCGGGACAGGGGATTTCTGGGGCCAACGTCCTGACTTTC. The variable domain in full, completed from reference TRBV7-3 and TRBJ2-6, reads GAGVSQTPSNKVTEKGKYVELRCDPISGHTALYWYRQSLGQGPEFLIYFQGTGAADDSGLPNDRFFAVRPEGSVSTLKIQRTERGDSAVYLCASTPGQGISGANVLTFGAGSRLTVL.

This chain links TRBV5-1 with TRBJ1-5, with D hard to call. CDR3 size: 15 residues. V lost 1 base to trimming and J lost 1 base, with 9 bases between them. Germline V lookup: CDR1 SGHRS, CDR2 YFSETQ. CDR3 sequence: CASSLREGSNQPQHF. CDR3 nucleotides: TGCGCCAGCAGCTTGAGGGAGGGAAGCAATCAGCCCCAGCATTTT.

The chain has TRBV7-9 and TRBJ2-6; 8 positions agree with TRBD2. After removal of 3 bases from V and 4 bases from J, the junction contained 14 bases not matched to a gene. Germline V gives CDR1 SEHNR, CDR2 FQNEAQ (reference sequence). This CDR3 region has 19 residues. This CDR3 is CASSFQRAGDRSGANVLTF. The CDR3 region has the DNA TGTGCCAGCAGCTTCCAACGAGCGGGGGATCGGTCCGGGGCCAACGTCCTGACTTTC.

This chain links TRBV7-2 with TRBJ1-6; D might be TRBD1 (6 bases). V lost 2 bases and J lost 7, with 18 bases in between. This CDR3 is 17 amino acids long. CDR1 and CDR2 from the germline V gene are SGHTA and FQGNSA. CDR3 nucleotides: TGTGCCAGCAGCTTACCGGGACAATCCTCCTTGAATTCACCCCTCCACTTT. Its translation is CASSLPGQSSLNSPLHF. The full variable domain, completed using reference TRBV7-2 and TRBJ1-6, is GAGVSQSPSNKVTEKGKDVELRCDPISGHTALYWYRQSLGQGLEFLIYFQGNSAPDKSGLPSDRFSAERTGGSVSTLTIQRTQQEDSAVYLCASSLPGQSSLNSPLHFGNGTRLTVT.

This clone was detected only once. The rearrangement uses TRBV4-1 and TRBJ2-2; D call uncertain. The CDR3 runs 12 residues. Germline assignment: CDR1 MGHRA and CDR2 YSYEKL. Trimming cost V 2 bases and J 9 bases, with 7 bases left between them. CDR3 amino acids: CASSQIGWELFF. Written as DNA, the CDR3 is TGCGCCAGCAGCCAAATCGGGTGGGAGCTGTTTTTT.

The rearrangement uses TRBV4-1 and TRBJ1-2; D is ambiguous. Deletions cut 1 base from V and 0 bases from J, with 9 bases between. This CDR3 comprises 15 residues. Germline CDR1 MGHRA, CDR2 YSYEKL. CDR3 bases: TGCGCCAGCAGCCAAGGGCACCCGACTAACTATGGCTACACCTTC. It encodes CASSQGHPTNYGYTF.

The chain carries TRBV6-4 and TRBJ1-2; TRBD1 is a possible D gene (6 bases). Trimming removed 3 bases from V and 8 bases from J, with 13 bases in between. CDR1 is MRHNA and CDR2 is SNTAGT in the germline V gene. This CDR3 has 13 amino acids. Here the CDR3 reads CASSETGRGGYTF. CDR3 nucleotides: TGTGCCAGCAGTGAAACAGGGAGGGGAGGCTACACCTTC.

CDR3 loop: CASSSGTGVYYEQYF. The DNA for the CDR3 is TGCGCCAGCAGTTCCGGGACAGGGGTTTACTACGAGCAGTACTTC. The chain employs TRBV5-1 and TRBJ2-7; 10 nucleotides align to TRBD1. V trimming: 5 bases; J trimming: 3 bases; junction bases outside the gene matches: 8. The CDR3 totals 15 residues. Germline CDR1 reads SGHRS; CDR2 reads YFSETQ.

The V gene is TRBV29-1, the J gene TRBJ2-1; D is uncertain. The V gene lost 4 bases and the J gene lost 3 bases, with 7 bases spanning the gap. Germline values: CDR1 SQVTM, CDR2 ANQGSEA. The CDR3 covers 12 residues. In DNA, the CDR3 is TGCAGCGTTGCCCTCCTCTACAATGAGCAGTTCTTC. It is translated as CSVALLYNEQFF.

This chain joins TRBV7-3 and TRBJ2-5; D is undetermined. V was shortened by 5 bases and J by 2 bases, with 3 bases between the two germline ends. The CDR3 has 11 amino acids. Germline lookup yields CDR1 SGHTA and CDR2 FQGTGA. In DNA, the CDR3 is TGTGCCAGCAGCCTTCAAGAGACCCAGTACTTC. It specifies CASSLQETQYF.

This clone turned up a few times. This chain joins TRBV30 and TRBJ1-5; tentative D call: TRBD1 (5 bases). The CDR3 spans 13 residues. Germline V gene sequence: CDR1 GTSNPN, CDR2 SVGIG (reference sequence). The germline V and J ends were trimmed by 5 bases and 11 bases, with 19 bases remaining between them. The chain's CDR3 is CAWQGTFGSAQHF. The CDR3 DNA reads as TGTGCCTGGCAAGGGACTTTTGGATCGGCCCAGCATTTT.

This clone was found a few times. The chain has TRBV6-6 and TRBJ1-4, with a weak D call TRBD1 (5 bases). Germline-derived CDR1 and CDR2 are MNHNY and SVGAGI (reference sequence). The CDR3 has 14 amino acids. Trimming removed 5 bases at V and 3 bases at J, with 10 bases between. The CDR3 bases are TGTGCCAGCAGTCGGGACTTAGCTAATGAAAAACTGTTTTTT. It specifies CASSRDLANEKLFF.

V is TRBV7-6 and J is TRBJ2-2; 9 bases line up with TRBD1. V was clipped by 3 bases and J by 6 bases; unmatched bases: 8. Germline CDR1 reads SGHVS; CDR2 reads FNYEAQ. The CDR3 runs 16 residues. The CDR3 loop is CASSFLTGGFAGELFF. Written as DNA, the CDR3 is TGTGCCAGCAGCTTCTTGACAGGGGGGTTCGCCGGGGAGCTGTTTTTT.

The chain uses TRBV15 and TRBJ2-1; TRBD2 matches at 7 bases. This CDR3 spans 18 amino acids. Germline V gene lookup returns CDR1 LNHNV and CDR2 YYDKDF (reference sequence). V lost 3 bases and J lost 8; bases outside the gene matches: 19. Here the CDR3 DNA reads TGTGCCACCAGCAGGAAGAAGGCTAGCGGACTTCAAGGGGATGAGCAGTTCTTC. This gives the protein CATSRKKASGLQGDEQFF.

This chain links TRBV9 with TRBJ2-1; 12 positions agree with TRBD2. This CDR3 region has 16 residues. V shed 4 bases and J 3 bases; nucleotides not matched to a gene: 5. CDR1 is SGDLS and CDR2 is YYNGEE in the germline V gene. DNA of the CDR3: TGTGCCAGCAGCCCTAGCGGGGGGGCCTTCTACAATGAGCAGTTCTTC. Translation: CASSPSGGAFYNEQFF. Using reference TRBV9 and TRBJ2-1 for the parts outside the CDR3, the full variable domain is DSGVTQTPKHLITATGQRVTLRCSPRSGDLSVYWYQQSLDQGLQFLIQYYNGEERAKGNILERFSAQQFPDLHSELNLSSLELGDSALYFCASSPSGGAFYNEQFFGPGTRLTVL.